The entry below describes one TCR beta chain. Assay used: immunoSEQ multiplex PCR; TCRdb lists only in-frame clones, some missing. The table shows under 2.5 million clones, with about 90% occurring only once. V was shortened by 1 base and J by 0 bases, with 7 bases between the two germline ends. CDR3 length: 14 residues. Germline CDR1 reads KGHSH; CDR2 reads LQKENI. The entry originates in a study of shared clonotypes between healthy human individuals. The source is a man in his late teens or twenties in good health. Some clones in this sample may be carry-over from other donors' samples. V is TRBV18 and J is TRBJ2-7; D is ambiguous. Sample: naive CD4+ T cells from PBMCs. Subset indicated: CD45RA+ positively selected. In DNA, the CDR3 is TGTGCCAGCTCACCACAGGACGTCTCCTACGAGCAGTACTTC. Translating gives CASSPQDVSYEQYF.